This TCR beta chain was sequenced for a study of T cells after yellow fever vaccination. Germline values: CDR1 SGHVS, CDR2 FQNEAQ. The CDR3 consists of 13 residues. Trimming removed 5 bases at V and 6 bases at J, with 11 bases between. TCRdb re-analysed the 5' RACE reads in MiXCR, keeping a single row per CDR3 protein. Altogether under 600,000 distinct CDR3 sequences are present, around a fifth being singletons, with the ten largest covering 15% to 20%. This TCR was recovered from a man in his late teens or twenties who received the YFV17D yellow fever vaccine. The chain uses TRBV7-8 and TRBJ1-5; D call uncertain. This material consisted of PBMCs, taken roughly 23 days after the first yellow fever vaccination. The CDR3 here is CASSDYAGQPQHF. CDR3 DNA sequence: TGTGCCAGCAGCGACTACGCGGGTCAGCCCCAGCATTTT.